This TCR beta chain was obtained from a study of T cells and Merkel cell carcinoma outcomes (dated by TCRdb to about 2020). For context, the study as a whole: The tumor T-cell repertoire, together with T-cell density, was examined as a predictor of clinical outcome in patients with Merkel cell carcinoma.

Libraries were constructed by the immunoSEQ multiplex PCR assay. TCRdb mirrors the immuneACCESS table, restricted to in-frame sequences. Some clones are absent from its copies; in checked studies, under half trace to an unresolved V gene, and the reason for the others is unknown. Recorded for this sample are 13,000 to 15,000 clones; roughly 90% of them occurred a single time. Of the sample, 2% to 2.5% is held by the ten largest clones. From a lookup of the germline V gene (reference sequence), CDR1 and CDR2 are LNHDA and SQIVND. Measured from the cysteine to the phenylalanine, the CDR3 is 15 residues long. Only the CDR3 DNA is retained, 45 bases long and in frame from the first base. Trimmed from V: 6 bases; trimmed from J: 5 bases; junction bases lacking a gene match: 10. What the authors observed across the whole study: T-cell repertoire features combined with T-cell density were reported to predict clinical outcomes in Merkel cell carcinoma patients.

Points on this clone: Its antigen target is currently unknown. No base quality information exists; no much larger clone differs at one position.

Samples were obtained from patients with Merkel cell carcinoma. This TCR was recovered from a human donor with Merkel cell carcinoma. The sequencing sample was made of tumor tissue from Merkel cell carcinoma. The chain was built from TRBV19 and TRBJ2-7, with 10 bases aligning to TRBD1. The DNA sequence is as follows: TGTGCCAGTAGGCATGCCGGGACAGGGGACGACGAGCAGTACTTC. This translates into CASRHAGTGDDEQYF.